These 32 T cell receptor beta chains share one sample of origin, sequenced in a study of blood T cell repertoires in COVID-19. Clones were sequenced by immunoSEQ multiplex PCR, and TCRdb holds only the in-frame ones, with some missing. The data hold tens of thousands of clones, with about 89% observed a single time. Material: peripheral blood. All receptors come from a man aged 45-65 years with active COVID-19.

The J gene is TRBJ1-2, the V gene TRBV6-2 or TRBV6-3, with TRBD1 as a possible D gene (5 bases). V was clipped by 5 bases and J by 4 bases, with 20 bases between them. CDR3 length: 16 residues. Germline V gene data show CDR1 as MNHEY and CDR2 as SVGEGT. CDR3 DNA: TGTGCCAGCAGTCCAGGGAGGGGTTCCTTGTCCTATGGCTACACCTTC. This encodes CASSPGRGSLSYGYTF.

The sample holds one count of this clone. The V and J genes are TRBV19 and TRBJ2-1; a possible D gene is TRBD2 (6 bases). Germline CDR1 reads LNHDA; CDR2 reads SQIVND (reference sequence). V was shortened by 0 bases and J by 6 bases, with 9 bases between the two germline ends. This CDR3 region has 14 residues. The CDR3 nucleotides are TGTGCCAGTAGTATAGACGGGAGTGGCAATGAGCAGTTCTTC. Its protein is CASSIDGSGNEQFF.

This clone has more than one count but fewer than ten. The chain is built from TRBV4-2 and TRBJ1-2; no firm D call. CDR1 and CDR2 from the germline V gene are LGHNA and YNFKEQ. The CDR3 runs to 12 residues. Trimming removed 0 bases from V and 8 bases from J, with 7 bases in between. CDR3 amino acids: CASSQEIEGYTF. In DNA form, the CDR3 reads TGTGCCAGCAGCCAAGAGATAGAGGGCTACACCTTC.

The chain links TRBV19 to TRBJ1-5; 10 bases align to TRBD1. Unmatched junction bases numbered 7, after V lost 5 bases and J lost 3 bases. Germline V gene sequence: CDR1 LNHDA, CDR2 SQIVND (reference sequence). This CDR3 has 16 residues. CDR3 sequence (DNA): TGTGCCAGTAGTCTTAGGACAGGGGGGAACAATCAGCCCCAGCATTTT. Its protein product is CASSLRTGGNNQPQHF.

This chain links TRBV4-3 with TRBJ2-1; 8 nucleotides line up with TRBD2. This CDR3 contains 15 residues. CDR1 and CDR2 (germline): LGHNA, YSLEER. The ends lost 2 bases at V and 5 bases at J; junction bases unmatched: 5. CDR3 sequence (DNA): TGCGCCAGCAGCCAACGTAGCGGGACAAACAATGAGCAGTTCTTC. It specifies CASSQRSGTNNEQFF.

In its sample, this clone was seen once. V is TRBV7-8 and J is TRBJ2-1, with 14 bases aligning to TRBD2. J was trimmed by 6 bases and V by 3 bases; bases with no gene match: 7. Germline lookup yields CDR1 SGHVS and CDR2 FQNEAQ. This CDR3 has 17 residues. The CDR3 sequence: CASSFTGTSGSFNEQFF. Written as DNA, the CDR3 is TGTGCCAGCAGCTTCACCGGGACTAGCGGGAGTTTCAATGAGCAGTTCTTC.

This chain joins TRBV9 and TRBJ1-2; a possible D gene is TRBD1 (6 bases). This CDR3 has 16 residues. Germline CDR1 reads SGDLS; CDR2 reads YYNGEE. Trimming stripped 3 bases from V and 7 bases from J, with 22 bases between. The DNA of the CDR3 is TGTGCCAGCAGCGCAGGGCTCTGGGACACAGGGCTTGGCTACACCTTC. Residues: CASSAGLWDTGLGYTF.

V usage is TRBV5-1 and J usage is TRBJ2-1; D possibly corresponds to TRBD2 (7 bases). CDR3 size: 16 residues. Germline assignment: CDR1 SGHRS and CDR2 YFSETQ. Trimming took off 4 bases at V and 8 bases at J, with 22 bases between the two ends. The CDR3 here is CASSQTGTPGGYEQFF. The CDR3, as DNA: TGCGCCAGCAGCCAAACCGGGACACCGGGGGGCTATGAGCAGTTCTTC.

V gene TRBV11-3 combines with J gene TRBJ2-4, with D maybe TRBD2 (5 bases). V was shortened by 5 bases and J by 7 bases, with 18 bases between the two germline ends. The V gene's germline CDR1 is SGHNT and CDR2 YENEEA. CDR3 length: 15 residues. The CDR3 sequence: CASSPPTGSGNIQYF. The CDR3 coding sequence is TGTGCCAGCAGCCCCCCAACCGGGTCGGGGAACATTCAGTACTTC.

The V gene is TRBV18, the J gene TRBJ1-1; D perhaps matches TRBD1 (5 bases). This CDR3 comprises 15 residues. V shed 2 bases and J shed 1 base, with 11 bases lying between them. Germline-derived CDR1 and CDR2 are KGHSH and LQKENI. CDR3 coding DNA: TGTGCCAGCTCACCATGGGTGACAGCGAACACTGAAGCTTTCTTT. This translates into CASSPWVTANTEAFF.

V and J are TRBV2 and TRBJ2-7; 9 bases fit TRBD1. Germline V lookup: CDR1 SNHLY, CDR2 FYNNEI. V lost 2 bases, J lost 4 bases, and 9 bases stayed unmatched. This CDR3 contains 16 residues. CDR3 loop: CASSERDRAALYEQYF. As DNA, the CDR3 is TGTGCCAGCAGTGAAAGGGACAGGGCCGCCTTGTACGAGCAGTACTTC.

This clone was observed once. The chain joins TRBV6-5 to TRBJ2-3; D is possibly TRBD2 (5 bases). Germline CDR1 and CDR2: MNHEY and SVGAGI. Trimming took 6 bases from V and 1 from J, leaving 11 bases between them. This CDR3 region has 14 residues. This CDR3 is CASRPTRGTDTQYF. The CDR3 nucleotides are TGTGCCAGCAGACCTACTAGGGGCACAGATACGCAGTATTTT.

J is TRBJ1-1 and V is TRBV6-5; maybe TRBD1 (6 bases). From germline, CDR1 is MNHEY and CDR2 SVGAGI. The CDR3 has 14 amino acids. V was shortened by 5 bases and J by 3 bases, with 13 bases between the two germline ends. This CDR3 reads CASSLGTYYTEAFF. CDR3 coding DNA: TGTGCCAGCAGTCTAGGGACATATTACACTGAAGCTTTCTTT.

The chain links TRBV25-1 to TRBJ2-2; D is possibly TRBD1 (5 bases). The CDR3 sequence is 11 residues long. Deletions cut 1 base from V and 15 bases from J, with 9 bases between. Germline CDR1 reads MGHDK; CDR2 reads SYGVNS. For the CDR3, the DNA is TGTGCCAGCAGTGAATCCCGCAGGGTGTTTTTT. Translation gives CASSESRRVFF.

The chain joins TRBV28 to TRBJ1-1, with D possibly being TRBD1 (5 bases). V shed 3 bases and J shed 4 bases, with 15 bases lying between them. The germline gives CDR1 MDHEN, CDR2 SYDVKM. The CDR3 contains 15 residues. CDR3: CASSLTGGKTTEAFF. CDR3 nucleotides: TGTGCCAGCAGTTTGACTGGGGGGAAAACCACTGAAGCTTTCTTT.

V usage is TRBV4-2 and J usage is TRBJ2-3, with D perhaps matching TRBD2 (6 bases). The CDR3 length is 17 residues. The V end was cut by 0 bases, the J end by 0 bases, with 13 bases between. CDR1 LGHNA and CDR2 YNFKEQ come from the germline V gene. CDR3 nucleotides: TGTGCCAGCAGCCAAGATGGGACTCCACCCAGCACAGATACGCAGTATTTT. Translation gives CASSQDGTPPSTDTQYF.

The chain has TRBV11-3 and TRBJ1-2; D perhaps matches TRBD1 (6 bases). V was cut by 1 base and J by 6 bases, with 15 bases left in between. CDR1 is SGHNT and CDR2 is YENEEA in the germline V gene. CDR3 length: 15 amino acids. Written as DNA, the CDR3 is TGTGCCAGCAGCTTAGGAAGAGCTCAGGGGAATGGCTACACCTTC. This gives the protein CASSLGRAQGNGYTF. Using reference TRBV11-3 and TRBJ1-2 for the parts outside the CDR3, the full variable domain is EAGVVQSPRYKIIEKKQPVAFWCNPISGHNTLYWYLQNLGQGPELLIRYENEEAVDDSQLPKDRFSAERLKGVDSTLKIQPAELGDSAVYLCASSLGRAQGNGYTFGSGTRLTVV.

CDR3 residues: CASSYGLAGVGANVLTF. CDR3 bases: TGTGCCAGCAGCTATGGGCTAGCGGGAGTTGGGGCCAACGTCCTGACTTTC. This chain connects TRBV11-2 to TRBJ2-6; 10 bases fit TRBD2. CDR3 length equals 17 residues. From germline, CDR1 is SGHAT and CDR2 FQNNGV. J gave up 3 bases and V 4 bases, and 6 bases lay outside the gene matches.

This chain uses TRBV29-1 with TRBJ1-4, with 7 bases matching TRBD1. Germline assignment: CDR1 SQVTM and CDR2 ANQGSEA. Trimming took 6 bases from V and 5 from J; bases not matched to a gene: 9. The CDR3 is made up of 14 amino acids. The DNA of the CDR3 is TGCAGCGTCGCTCCGGGACAGAGGAATGAAAAACTGTTTTTT. Its translation is CSVAPGQRNEKLFF. The variable domain in full, completed from reference TRBV29-1 and TRBJ1-4, reads SAVISQKPSRDICQRGTSLTIQCQVDSQVTMMFWYRQQPGQSLTLIATANQGSEATYESGFVIDKFPISRPNLTFSTLTVSNMSPEDSSIYLCSVAPGQRNEKLFFGSGTQLSVL.

The chain links TRBV6-2 or TRBV6-3 to TRBJ1-2; D remains unclear. With 0 bases removed from V and 6 bases from J, the gap between germline ends came to 14 bases. The CDR3 sequence is 15 residues long. Germline V gene lookup returns CDR1 MNHEY and CDR2 SVGEGT. The CDR3 DNA reads as TGTGCCAGCAGTTACTCGGGCACCCAACCAAATGGCTACACCTTC. It specifies CASSYSGTQPNGYTF.

This sequence joins TRBV18 and TRBJ2-6; tentative D call: TRBD1 (5 bases). Trimming stripped 0 bases from V and 4 bases from J, with 16 bases between. Germline V gives CDR1 KGHSH, CDR2 LQKENI. The CDR3 runs 18 residues. The CDR3 protein is CASSPPFSPGSGANVLTF. CDR3 coding DNA: TGTGCCAGCTCACCACCGTTCTCGCCAGGGTCAGGGGCCAACGTCCTGACTTTC.

This chain links TRBV5-4 with TRBJ2-2; D ambiguous. Trimming removed 0 bases at V and 6 bases at J, with 6 bases between. CDR3 length equals 13 residues. From germline, CDR1 is SGHNT and CDR2 YYREEE (reference sequence). Here the CDR3 reads CASSLDEAGELFF. The CDR3 nucleotides read TGTGCCAGCAGCTTGGACGAGGCCGGGGAGCTGTTTTTT.

The V and J genes are TRBV6-2 or TRBV6-3 and TRBJ1-5; 8 bases map to TRBD1. V trimming: 0 bases; J trimming: 3 bases; junction bases outside the gene matches: 4. Germline-derived CDR1 and CDR2 are MNHEY and SVGEGT. The CDR3 has 16 amino acids. In nucleotides, the CDR3 is TGTGCCAGCAGTTACTCGAAACAGGGGGACAATCAGCCCCAGCATTTT. Protein: CASSYSKQGDNQPQHF.

This chain joins TRBV29-1 and TRBJ1-1; a weak D match, TRBD1 (5 bases). The CDR3 has 14 residues. V shed 1 base and J shed 4 bases, with 13 bases lying between them. Germline V gene data show CDR1 as SQVTM and CDR2 as ANQGSEA. The CDR3 loop reads CSVEGVARATEAFF. In DNA, the CDR3 is TGCAGCGTTGAAGGGGTGGCCAGGGCCACTGAAGCTTTCTTT. Combining the CDR3 with reference TRBV29-1 and TRBJ1-1 gives the whole variable domain SAVISQKPSRDICQRGTSLTIQCQVDSQVTMMFWYRQQPGQSLTLIATANQGSEATYESGFVIDKFPISRPNLTFSTLTVSNMSPEDSSIYLCSVEGVARATEAFFGQGTRLTVV.

The chain uses TRBV24-1 and TRBJ1-2; possible D gene TRBD1, 6 bases. CDR3 length: 14 residues. The V end was cut by 4 bases, the J end by 4 bases, with 12 bases between. The germline CDR1 and CDR2 sequences are KGHDR and SFDVKD. CDR3 nucleotides: TGTGCCACCAGTGACCCGGACAGTTTCTATGGCTACACCTTC. Residues: CATSDPDSFYGYTF.

The chain combines TRBV10-3 with TRBJ2-1; 10 nucleotides agree with TRBD2. V was pared by 4 bases and J by 4 bases, with 7 bases of the junction left unmatched. Germline CDR1 is ENHRY and CDR2 is SYGVKD. This CDR3 contains 16 residues. The CDR3 bases are TGTGCCATCAGTGTCGCTAGCGGGAGACCTTACAATGAGCAGTTCTTC. Translation: CAISVASGRPYNEQFF.

The chain combines TRBV28 with TRBJ2-7; the match to TRBD2 covers 11 bases. Trimming at V came to 5 bases and at J to 2 bases, leaving 5 bases not matched to a gene. This CDR3 region has 15 residues. CDR1 is MDHEN, CDR2 SYDVKM, per germline. Written as DNA, the CDR3 is TGTGCCAGCAGTCCTCCGACTAGCGGGACCTACGAGCAGTACTTC. Protein sequence: CASSPPTSGTYEQYF.

This chain uses TRBV6-1 with TRBJ2-7, with 9 bases identical to TRBD2. The CDR3 is made up of 15 amino acids. V was pared by 3 bases and J by 2 bases, with 5 bases of the junction left unmatched. The germline V gene encodes CDR1 MNHNS and CDR2 SASEGT. In DNA form, the CDR3 reads TGTGCCAGCAGTGAGGTAGCGGGAGAGGCCTACGAGCAGTACTTC. Protein sequence: CASSEVAGEAYEQYF.

The V call is TRBV15, the J call TRBJ1-1; TRBD1 is a possible D gene (6 bases). Trimming removed 2 bases from V and 7 bases from J, with 23 bases in between. CDR1 LNHNV and CDR2 YYDKDF come from the germline V gene (reference sequence). The CDR3 has 17 residues. The CDR3 DNA sequence: TGTGCCACCAGCAGATATAGGGGGATGGGAGCGAATGGTGAAGCTTTCTTT. Amino acid sequence: CATSRYRGMGANGEAFF.

The V gene is TRBV24-1, the J gene TRBJ1-4; D gene unclear. The length of the CDR3 is 13 residues. V lost 9 bases, J lost 8 bases, and 15 bases lay in between. Germline CDR1 is KGHDR and CDR2 is SFDVKD. The CDR3 DNA sequence: TGTGCCACCCAAGGGCAGGAGGTCGAAAAACTGTTTTTT. It yields the protein CATQGQEVEKLFF.

The chain joins TRBV7-2 to TRBJ2-7, with 9 nucleotides matching TRBD1. The CDR3 loop spans 14 amino acids. The V and J ends lost 4 bases and 4 bases, in that order; junction bases with no gene match: 5. Per germline, CDR1 SGHTA and CDR2 FQGNSA. The CDR3 coding sequence is TGTGCCAGCAGCTCGATCGGGACAGGGTACGAGCAGTACTTC. Its translation is CASSSIGTGYEQYF.

V gene TRBV6-2 or TRBV6-3 combines with J gene TRBJ1-6; no definite D call. The ends were cut back, 2 bases at V and 15 bases at J, with 14 bases in the middle. Looked up from germline, CDR1 is MNHEY and CDR2 is SVGEGT. The CDR3 consists of 13 residues. In DNA form, the CDR3 reads TGTGCCAGCAGTTACGTGGCAGGCTTGAGCCTCCACTTT. It translates to CASSYVAGLSLHF.